The next 30 T cell receptor beta chains were all read from a single sample in a study of T cell changes during pregnancy in multiple sclerosis. The protocol was immunoSEQ multiplex PCR, while the TCRdb copy is restricted to in-frame clones and leaves out a portion. This sample has around 80,000 clones, with roughly 92% found just once. The sequences come from peripheral blood, collected before pregnancy. Receptors originate from a female donor with multiple sclerosis, enrolled in a pregnancy study.

This chain joins TRBV27 and TRBJ1-2; TRBD1 might be the D (6 bases). From germline, CDR1 is MNHEY and CDR2 SMNVEV (reference sequence). V lost 5 bases and J lost 4, with 17 bases in between. CDR3 size: 15 residues. CDR3 sequence: CASSPYREGIYGYTF. Here the CDR3 DNA reads TGTGCCAGCAGTCCCTACAGGGAAGGAATCTATGGCTACACCTTC.

The V gene is TRBV5-1, the J gene TRBJ2-7, with D unclear. Germline V gene data show CDR1 as SGHRS and CDR2 as YFSETQ. The ends were cut back, 0 bases at V and 3 bases at J, with 4 bases in the middle. The CDR3 totals 12 residues. The CDR3 DNA reads TGCGCCAGCAGCTTGGTCAGCTACGAGCAGTACTTC. Its protein product is CASSLVSYEQYF.

The rearrangement uses TRBV6-1 and TRBJ2-6; 12 nucleotides match TRBD2. This CDR3 has 17 residues. V lost 4 bases and J lost 3; bases outside the gene matches: 4. Looked up from germline, CDR1 is MNHNS and CDR2 is SASEGT. The CDR3 bases are TGTGCCAGCAGTGGACTAGCGGGAGTACGTGGGGCCAACGTCCTGACTTTC. It specifies CASSGLAGVRGANVLTF.

CDR3 sequence: CGGQSHNEQFF. Here the CDR3 DNA reads TGCGGTGGACAGTCGCACAATGAGCAGTTCTTC. This chain uses TRBV20-1 with TRBJ2-1; D is perhaps TRBD1 (6 bases). Germline V CDR1 and CDR2: DFQATT, SNEGSKA (reference sequence). CDR3 length: 11 amino acids.

The chain's CDR3 is CASSPTGTYEQYF. In DNA form, the CDR3 reads TGTGCCAGCAGCCCGACAGGGACCTACGAGCAGTACTTC. The chain employs TRBV7-9 and TRBJ2-7; 7 bases agree with TRBD1. After removal of 5 bases from V and 2 bases from J, the junction contained 3 bases not matched to a gene. The germline CDR1 and CDR2 sequences are SEHNR and FQNEAQ (reference sequence). This CDR3 region has 13 residues.

The V call is TRBV11-2, the J call TRBJ2-5, with 7 bases aligning to TRBD1. V trimming: 5 bases; J trimming: 4 bases; junction bases outside the gene matches: 13. The CDR3 runs to 16 residues. From germline, CDR1 is SGHAT and CDR2 FQNNGV. CDR3 loop: CASSNDRVLPTETQYF. DNA of the CDR3: TGTGCCAGCAGCAACGACAGGGTCTTGCCGACAGAGACCCAGTACTTC.

The chain links TRBV12-2 to TRBJ2-7; the D segment call TRBD2 is taken from the table without a DNA check. TRBV12-2 is termed a pseudogene. The CDR3 runs 15 residues. The CDR3 DNA reads as TGTGCAAGTCGCTTCGGACTAGCGGGAGTCTACGAGCAGTACTTC. Its translation: CASRFGLAGVYEQYF.

The rearrangement uses TRBV4-3 and TRBJ2-3, with a weak D call TRBD2 (10 bases). The ends were cut back, 2 bases at V and 6 bases at J, with 15 bases in the middle. The CDR3 spans 15 residues. CDR1 is LGHNA and CDR2 is YSLEER in the germline V gene. The CDR3 here is CASSQTSGTGDTQYF. The CDR3 bases are TGCGCCAGCAGCCAAACTAGCGGGACAGGGGATACGCAGTATTTT.

The chain links TRBV11-2 to TRBJ2-6, with D perhaps matching TRBD2 (6 bases). Trimming took off 4 bases at V and 2 bases at J, with 6 bases between the two ends. The CDR3 runs to 14 residues. CDR1 SGHAT and CDR2 FQNNGV come from the germline V gene. The CDR3 nucleotides read TGTGCCAGCAGCTCGGGAGCTGGGGCCAACGTCCTGACTTTC. Protein sequence: CASSSGAGANVLTF. Together with reference TRBV11-2 and TRBJ2-6, the CDR3 gives the full variable domain: EAGVAQSPRYKIIEKRQSVAFWCNPISGHATLYWYQQILGQGPKLLIQFQNNGVVDDSQLPKDRFSAERLKGVDSTLKIQPAKLEDSAVYLCASSSGAGANVLTFGAGSRLTVL.

The chain employs TRBV27 and TRBJ2-3; 8 bases map to TRBD2. This CDR3 contains 14 residues. The V and J ends lost 3 bases and 4 bases, in that order; junction bases with no gene match: 3. The germline V gene encodes CDR1 MNHEY and CDR2 SMNVEV (reference sequence). Here the CDR3 reads CASSFLGRADTQYF. Here the CDR3 DNA reads TGTGCCAGCAGTTTTCTCGGGAGGGCAGATACGCAGTATTTT.

This clone was found many times. The chain has TRBV27 and TRBJ2-7; TRBD2 matches at 11 bases. The trim removed 8 bases at V and 3 bases at J, leaving 9 bases unmatched. This CDR3 has 15 residues. The germline CDR1 and CDR2 sequences are MNHEY and SMNVEV (reference sequence). The DNA of the CDR3 is TGTGCCAGCCATACTCTAACTAGCGGGAGCTACGAGCAGTACTTC. Translating gives CASHTLTSGSYEQYF.

V and J are TRBV19 and TRBJ2-5; D gene unclear. The CDR3 has 13 residues. V dropped 3 bases and J dropped 5 bases, with 10 bases sitting between them. Germline CDR1 is LNHDA and CDR2 is SQIVND (reference sequence). This CDR3 is CASSIALRETQYF. The CDR3 coding sequence is TGTGCCAGTAGTATTGCCCTCCGGGAGACCCAGTACTTC.

The V call is TRBV10-3, the J call TRBJ2-1, with D possibly being TRBD2 (5 bases). CDR3 length equals 14 residues. CDR1 is ENHRY, CDR2 SYGVKD, per germline. Trimming removed 6 bases from V and 7 bases from J, with 16 bases in between. The CDR3 loop reads CAIREPGLTNEQFF. CDR3 DNA sequence: TGTGCCATCAGAGAACCCGGACTTACAAATGAGCAGTTCTTC.

The chain couples TRBV6-5 to TRBJ1-2, with TRBD1 matching over 7 bases. V was clipped by 3 bases and J by 4 bases; unmatched bases: 11. CDR1 is MNHEY and CDR2 is SVGAGI in the germline V gene. The CDR3 has 16 residues. CDR3 bases: TGTGCCAGCAGTTATTCCCCGGACAGGATGCCCTATGGCTACACCTTC. Translating it yields CASSYSPDRMPYGYTF.

V gene TRBV19 combines with J gene TRBJ2-3, with D perhaps TRBD1 (5 bases). Trimming removed 0 bases from V and 1 base from J, with 11 bases in between. The CDR3 contains 16 residues. Per germline, CDR1 LNHDA and CDR2 SQIVND (reference sequence). For the CDR3, the DNA is TGTGCCAGTAGTATAGATCAGCAGGGCCGCACAGATACGCAGTATTTT. This translates into CASSIDQQGRTDTQYF.

The J gene is TRBJ1-2, the V gene TRBV9; 8 bases align to TRBD1. V shed 4 bases, J shed 2 bases, and the junction held 4 bases outside the gene matches. This CDR3 contains 14 residues. Germline CDR1 and CDR2: SGDLS and YYNGEE. The CDR3: CASSPRTGNYGYTF. In DNA, the CDR3 is TGTGCCAGCAGCCCCCGGACAGGGAACTATGGCTACACCTTC.

CDR3 sequence: CASSPRAGAPPYEQYF. CDR3 DNA sequence: TGTGCCAGCAGCCCCCGGGCGGGAGCCCCCCCTTACGAGCAGTACTTC. The chain carries TRBV5-4 and TRBJ2-7; TRBD2 matches 7 bases. The germline gives CDR1 SGHNT, CDR2 YYREEE (reference sequence). The CDR3 is made up of 16 amino acids. J was trimmed by 4 bases and V by 4 bases; bases with no gene match: 14. The full variable domain, with the rest looked up from reference TRBV5-4 and TRBJ2-7, is ETGVTQSPTHLIKTRGQQVTLRCSSQSGHNTVSWYQQALGQGPQFIFQYYREEENGRGNFPPRFSGLQFPNYSSELNVNALELDDSALYLCASSPRAGAPPYEQYFGPGTRLTVT.

This chain joins TRBV10-3 and TRBJ2-2; 8 bases agree with TRBD2. Germline V gene sequence: CDR1 ENHRY, CDR2 SYGVKD. V was clipped by 10 bases and J by 0 bases; unmatched bases: 10. The CDR3 runs 16 residues. The CDR3 loop is CATATGSGANTGELFF. The CDR3 DNA follows: TGTGCCACAGCTACGGGTAGCGGGGCGAACACCGGGGAGCTGTTTTTT.

This clone turned up a few times. This chain links TRBV6-1 with TRBJ1-1; 10 nucleotides agree with TRBD1. Germline CDR1 is MNHNS and CDR2 is SASEGT. This CDR3 contains 15 residues. The V and J ends lost 4 bases and 3 bases, in that order; junction bases with no gene match: 5. Here the CDR3 reads CASSAGTGVDTEAFF. CDR3 nucleotide sequence: TGTGCCAGCAGTGCCGGGACAGGGGTTGACACTGAAGCTTTCTTT.

This clone is a singleton in its sample. This chain joins TRBV13 and TRBJ2-5; D is unresolved. Trimming shortened V by 1 base and J by 5 bases, and 8 bases separated the two germline ends. The CDR3 consists of 13 residues. Germline CDR1 PRHDT, CDR2 FYEKMQ (reference sequence). This CDR3 reads CASSLEISETQYF. CDR3 nucleotides: TGTGCCAGCAGCTTAGAAATTTCGGAGACCCAGTACTTC.

The J gene is TRBJ2-3, the V gene TRBV7-2; weak D call: TRBD2 (6 bases). The CDR3 has 15 amino acids. With 9 bases removed from V and 2 bases from J, the gap between germline ends came to 18 bases. Per the germline V gene, CDR1 is SGHTA and CDR2 is FQGNSA. The CDR3 sequence is CASLAEGWVTDTQYF. Here the CDR3 DNA reads TGTGCCAGTTTAGCGGAGGGCTGGGTCACAGATACGCAGTATTTT.

The genes are TRBV21-1 and TRBJ1-2; TRBD1 is the table's D call and was not checked against the DNA. TRBV21-1 is recorded as a pseudogene. This CDR3 has 15 residues. This CDR3 reads CASTWRGRGAYGYTF. DNA for the CDR3: TGTGCCAGCACCTGGCGGGGCAGGGGGGCCTATGGCTACACCTTC.

The chain carries TRBV18 and TRBJ1-5, with 7 bases fitting TRBD1. V lost 3 bases to trimming and J lost 0 bases; unmatched junction nucleotides: 17. Germline CDR1 and CDR2: KGHSH and LQKENI. The CDR3 length is 20 residues. The DNA for the CDR3 is TGTGCCAGCTCACCTTCAGCTCCGGGACAGCCAGATTATAGCAATCAGCCCCAGCATTTT. Translation gives CASSPSAPGQPDYSNQPQHF.

CDR3 sequence (DNA): TGTGCCACCAGCAGAACTAGCGGGGGACCCAGCAATGAGCAGTTCTTC. This translates into CATSRTSGGPSNEQFF. The gene calls are TRBV15 and TRBJ2-1, with 11 bases lining up with TRBD2. V gave up 2 bases and J gave up 6 bases; unmatched junction bases: 6. This CDR3 is 16 amino acids long. Germline lookup yields CDR1 LNHNV and CDR2 YYDKDF (reference sequence).

The rearrangement links TRBV15 to TRBJ2-1; D remains ambiguous. V was trimmed by 5 bases and J by 5 bases, leaving 16 bases between them. The CDR3 extends over 15 amino acids. CDR1 LNHNV and CDR2 YYDKDF come from the germline V gene (reference sequence). The CDR3 DNA reads TGTGCCACCAGCTCAGACCCTGGCCGGGACAATGAGCAGTTCTTC. The encoded protein is CATSSDPGRDNEQFF.

CDR3 protein: CASSPSYSGKYSYNEQFF. For the CDR3, the DNA is TGTGCCAGCAGCCCCTCGTATAGCGGGAAGTACTCCTACAATGAGCAGTTCTTC. The V gene is TRBV5-4, the J gene TRBJ2-1; TRBD2 aligns across 8 bases. CDR3 length: 18 residues. Germline trimming cut 4 bases from V and 0 bases from J; bases unmatched to any gene: 12. The germline CDR1 and CDR2 sequences are SGHNT and YYREEE (reference sequence).

V is TRBV18 and J is TRBJ2-1; 8 bases line up with TRBD2. CDR3 length: 17 amino acids. Germline V gene data show CDR1 as KGHSH and CDR2 as LQKENI. V lost 4 bases to trimming and J lost 8 bases; unmatched junction nucleotides: 16. The chain's CDR3 is CASSQVRMSGSLDEQFF. CDR3 bases: TGTGCCAGCTCACAAGTAAGGATGAGCGGGAGTCTAGATGAGCAGTTCTTC. The complete variable domain, with remaining parts taken from reference TRBV18 and TRBJ2-1, reads NAGVMQNPRHLVRRRGQEARLRCSPMKGHSHVYWYRQLPEEGLKFMVYLQKENIIDESGMPKERFSAEFPKEGPSILRIQQVVRGDSAAYFCASSQVRMSGSLDEQFFGPGTRLTVL.

This clone came up a few times. The chain has TRBV30 and TRBJ1-1; D is perhaps TRBD1 (6 bases). Germline CDR1 is GTSNPN and CDR2 is SVGIG (reference sequence). The CDR3 has 14 amino acids. Deletions cut 2 bases from V and 0 bases from J, with 10 bases between. The CDR3 DNA follows: TGTGCCTGGAGTCCGGGACAAGTGAACACTGAAGCTTTCTTT. The encoded protein is CAWSPGQVNTEAFF.

This rearrangement joins TRBV7-9 to TRBJ1-2, with TRBD1 matching 7 bases. Germline loops: CDR1 SEHNR, CDR2 FQNEAQ (reference sequence). Trimming cost V 1 base and J 8 bases; bases outside gene matches: 10. The CDR3 spans 15 residues. The CDR3 protein is CASSLGDRVGGGYTF. CDR3 nucleotides: TGTGCCAGCAGCTTAGGCGACAGGGTAGGAGGCGGCTACACCTTC.

This chain uses TRBV6-5 with TRBJ1-4, with 7 bases identical to TRBD1. J gave up 6 bases and V 5 bases, and 6 bases lay outside the gene matches. The germline V gene encodes CDR1 MNHEY and CDR2 SVGAGI. This CDR3 spans 14 amino acids. The CDR3 nucleotides are TGTGCCAGCAGTGCCGGGACAGTAGATGAAAAACTGTTTTTT. Amino acid sequence: CASSAGTVDEKLFF.